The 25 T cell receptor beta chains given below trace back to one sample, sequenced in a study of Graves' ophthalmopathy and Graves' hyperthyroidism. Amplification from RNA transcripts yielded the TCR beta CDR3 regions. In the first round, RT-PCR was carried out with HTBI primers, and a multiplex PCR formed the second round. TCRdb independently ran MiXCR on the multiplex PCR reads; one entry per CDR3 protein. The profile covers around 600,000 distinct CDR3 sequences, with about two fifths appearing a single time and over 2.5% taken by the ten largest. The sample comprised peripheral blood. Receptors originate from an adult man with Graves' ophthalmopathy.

CDR3 loop: CASSRDRVSEQYF. As DNA, the CDR3 is TGTGCCAGCAGCCGGGACAGGGTTAGCGAGCAGTACTTC. The V and J genes are TRBV6-1 and TRBJ2-7; 9 bases are shared with TRBD1. Unmatched junction bases numbered 6, after V lost 6 bases and J lost 6 bases. The CDR3 has 13 amino acids. The germline V gene has CDR1 MNHNS and CDR2 SASEGT.

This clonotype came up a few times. Here the CDR3 reads CASSSRTGGGYEQYF. CDR3 DNA: TGTGCCAGCAGTTCGAGGACAGGGGGAGGCTACGAGCAGTACTTC. The chain links TRBV6-5 to TRBJ2-7, with 10 bases matching TRBD1. Germline CDR1 and CDR2: MNHEY and SVGAGI. The CDR3 totals 15 residues. J was trimmed by 3 bases and V by 4 bases; bases with no gene match: 6.

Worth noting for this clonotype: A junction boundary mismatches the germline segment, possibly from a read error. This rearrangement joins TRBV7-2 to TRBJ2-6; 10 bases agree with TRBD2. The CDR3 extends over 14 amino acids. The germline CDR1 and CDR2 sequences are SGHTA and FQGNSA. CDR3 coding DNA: TGTGCCAGCAGCTTAGAGCGGGGGGGCAACGTCCTGACTTTC. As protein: CASSLERGGNVLTF.

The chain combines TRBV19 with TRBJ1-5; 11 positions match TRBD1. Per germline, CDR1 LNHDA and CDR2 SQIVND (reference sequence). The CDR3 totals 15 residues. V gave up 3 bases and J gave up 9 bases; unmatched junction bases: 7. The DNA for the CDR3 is TGTGCCAGTAGTATTGGACAGGGGGCAAGGCGGCCCCAGCATTTT. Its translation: CASSIGQGARRPQHF.

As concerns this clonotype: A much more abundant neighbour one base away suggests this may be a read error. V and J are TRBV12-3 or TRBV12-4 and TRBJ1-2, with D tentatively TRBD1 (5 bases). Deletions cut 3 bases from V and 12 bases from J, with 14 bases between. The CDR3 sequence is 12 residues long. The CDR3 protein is CASSFDDWGHTF. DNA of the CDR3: TGTGCCAGCAGTTTTGATGACTGGGGCCACACCTTC.

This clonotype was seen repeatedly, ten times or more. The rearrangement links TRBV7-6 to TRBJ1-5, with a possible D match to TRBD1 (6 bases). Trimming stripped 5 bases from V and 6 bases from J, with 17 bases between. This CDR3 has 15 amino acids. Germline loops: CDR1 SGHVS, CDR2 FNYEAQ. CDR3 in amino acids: CASSALAGEGQPQHF. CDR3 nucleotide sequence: TGTGCCAGCAGCGCCTTGGCAGGGGAAGGTCAGCCCCAGCATTTT. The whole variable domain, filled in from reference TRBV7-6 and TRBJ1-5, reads GAGVSQSPRYKVTKRGQDVALRCDPISGHVSLYWYRQALGQGPEFLTYFNYEAQQDKSGLPNDRFSAERPEGSISTLTIQRTEQRDSAMYRCASSALAGEGQPQHFGDGTRLSIL.

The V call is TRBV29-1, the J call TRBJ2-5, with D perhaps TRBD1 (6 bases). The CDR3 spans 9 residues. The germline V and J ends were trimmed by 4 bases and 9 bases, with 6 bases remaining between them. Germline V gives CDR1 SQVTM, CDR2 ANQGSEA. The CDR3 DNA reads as TGCAGCGTTGCAGGGGCCCAGTACTTC. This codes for CSVAGAQYF.

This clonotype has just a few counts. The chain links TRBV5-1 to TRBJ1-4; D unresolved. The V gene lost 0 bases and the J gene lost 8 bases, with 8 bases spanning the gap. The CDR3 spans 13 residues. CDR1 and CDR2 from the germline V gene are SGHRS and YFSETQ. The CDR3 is CASSLGLEEKLFF. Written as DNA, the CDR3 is TGCGCCAGCAGCTTGGGTTTAGAGGAAAAACTGTTTTTT.

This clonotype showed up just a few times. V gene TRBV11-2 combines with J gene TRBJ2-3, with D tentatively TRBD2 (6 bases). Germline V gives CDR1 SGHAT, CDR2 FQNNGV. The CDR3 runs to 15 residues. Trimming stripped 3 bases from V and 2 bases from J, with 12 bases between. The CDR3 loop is CASSLQAGITDTQYF. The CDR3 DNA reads TGTGCCAGCAGCTTGCAGGCGGGGATCACAGATACGCAGTATTTT.

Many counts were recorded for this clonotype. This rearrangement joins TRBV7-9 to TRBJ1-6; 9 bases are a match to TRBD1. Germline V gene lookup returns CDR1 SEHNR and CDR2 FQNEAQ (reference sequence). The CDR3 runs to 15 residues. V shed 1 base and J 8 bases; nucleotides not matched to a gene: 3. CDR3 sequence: CASSLGTGDYSPLHF. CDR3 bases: TGTGCCAGCAGCTTAGGGACAGGGGATTATTCACCCCTCCACTTT. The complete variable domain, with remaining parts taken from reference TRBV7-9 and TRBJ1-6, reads DTGVSQNPRHKITKRGQNVTFRCDPISEHNRLYWYRQTLGQGPEFLTYFQNEAQLEKSRLLSDRFSAERPKGSFSTLEIQRTEQGDSAMYLCASSLGTGDYSPLHFGNGTRLTVT.

CDR3 amino acids: CSVVWGGETQYF. The CDR3 DNA sequence: TGCAGCGTTGTATGGGGGGGGGAGACCCAGTACTTC. This chain connects TRBV29-1 to TRBJ2-5, with 7 bases lining up with TRBD2. This CDR3 contains 12 residues. The V gene end was trimmed by 4 bases and the J gene end by 5 bases; junction bases not matched to a gene: 4. Germline CDR1 is SQVTM and CDR2 is ANQGSEA.

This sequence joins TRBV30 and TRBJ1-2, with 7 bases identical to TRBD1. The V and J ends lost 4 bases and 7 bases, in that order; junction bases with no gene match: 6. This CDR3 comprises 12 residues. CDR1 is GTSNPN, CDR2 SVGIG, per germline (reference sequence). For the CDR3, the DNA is TGTGCCTGGATGGAGACAGGGTTTGGCTACACCTTC. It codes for CAWMETGFGYTF.

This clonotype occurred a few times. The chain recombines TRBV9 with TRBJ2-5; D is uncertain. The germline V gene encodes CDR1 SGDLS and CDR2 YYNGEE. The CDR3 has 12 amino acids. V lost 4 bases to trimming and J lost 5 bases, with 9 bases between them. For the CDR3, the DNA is TGTGCCAGCAGCCAAGGATGGGAGACCCAGTACTTC. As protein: CASSQGWETQYF.

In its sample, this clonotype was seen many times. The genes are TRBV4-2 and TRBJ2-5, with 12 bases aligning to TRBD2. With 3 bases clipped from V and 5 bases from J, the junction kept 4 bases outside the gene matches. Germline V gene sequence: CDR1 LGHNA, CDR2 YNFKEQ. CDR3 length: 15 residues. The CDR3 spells CASSQTSGSKETQYF. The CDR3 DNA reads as TGTGCCAGCAGCCAGACTAGCGGGAGTAAGGAGACCCAGTACTTC.

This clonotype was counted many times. CDR3 in amino acids: CASNPGLAGYEQYF. DNA for the CDR3: TGCGCCAGCAACCCGGGACTAGCGGGGTATGAGCAGTACTTC. The gene calls are TRBV10-2 and TRBJ2-7; 13 bases align to TRBD2. The CDR3 length is 14 residues. V was clipped by 7 bases and J by 7 bases; unmatched bases: 7. Germline V gene lookup returns CDR1 WSHSY and CDR2 SAAADI.

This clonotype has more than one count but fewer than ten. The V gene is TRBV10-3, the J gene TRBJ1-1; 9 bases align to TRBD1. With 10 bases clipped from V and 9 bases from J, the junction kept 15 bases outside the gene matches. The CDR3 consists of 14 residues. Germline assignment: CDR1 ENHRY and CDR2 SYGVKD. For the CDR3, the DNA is TGTGCCAGCAGCGCAAACCCCGGGACAGGGCAAGCTTTCTTT. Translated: CASSANPGTGQAFF.

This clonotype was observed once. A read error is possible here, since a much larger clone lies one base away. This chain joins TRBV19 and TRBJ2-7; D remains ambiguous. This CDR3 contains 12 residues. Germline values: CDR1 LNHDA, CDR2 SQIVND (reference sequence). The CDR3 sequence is CTSSKDPYEQYF. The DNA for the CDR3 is TGTACCAGTAGTAAGGATCCCTACGAGCAGTACTTC.

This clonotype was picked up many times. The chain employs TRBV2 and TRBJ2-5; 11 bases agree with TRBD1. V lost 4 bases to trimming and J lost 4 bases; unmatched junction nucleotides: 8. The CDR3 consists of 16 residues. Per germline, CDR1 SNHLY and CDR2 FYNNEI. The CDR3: CASSGTGGRGRETQYF. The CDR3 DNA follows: TGTGCCAGCAGTGGGACAGGGGGCCGGGGACGAGAGACCCAGTACTTC.

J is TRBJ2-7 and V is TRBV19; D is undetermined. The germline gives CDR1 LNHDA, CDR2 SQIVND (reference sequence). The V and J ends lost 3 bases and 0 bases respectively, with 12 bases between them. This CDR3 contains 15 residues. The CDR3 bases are TGTGCCAGTAGTATGGCGGCGCTCCTCTCCTACGAGCAGTACTTC. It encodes CASSMAALLSYEQYF. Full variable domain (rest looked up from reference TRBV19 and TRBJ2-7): DGGITQSPKYLFRKEGQNVTLSCEQNLNHDAMYWYRQDPGQGLRLIYYSQIVNDFQKGDIAEGYSVSREKKESFPLTVTSAQKNPTAFYLCASSMAALLSYEQYFGPGTRLTVT.

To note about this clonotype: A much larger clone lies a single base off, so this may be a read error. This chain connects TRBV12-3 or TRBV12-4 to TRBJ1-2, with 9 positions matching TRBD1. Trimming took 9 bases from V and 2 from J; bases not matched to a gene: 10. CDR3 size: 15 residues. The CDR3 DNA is TGTGCCAGAAGTACCGGGACAGGGTGGAACTATGGCTACACCTTC. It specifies CARSTGTGWNYGYTF.

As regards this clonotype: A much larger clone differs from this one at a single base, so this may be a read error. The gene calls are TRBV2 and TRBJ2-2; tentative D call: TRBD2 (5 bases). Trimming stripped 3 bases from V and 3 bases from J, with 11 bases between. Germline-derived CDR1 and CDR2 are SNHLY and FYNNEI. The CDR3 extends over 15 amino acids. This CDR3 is CASSDLRVDTGELFF. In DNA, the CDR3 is TGTGCCAGCAGTGATCTGAGGGTCGACACCGGGGAGCTGTTTTTT.

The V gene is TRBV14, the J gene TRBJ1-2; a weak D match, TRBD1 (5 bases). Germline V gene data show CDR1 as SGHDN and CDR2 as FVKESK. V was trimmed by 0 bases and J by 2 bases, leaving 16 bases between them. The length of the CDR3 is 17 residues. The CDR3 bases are TGTGCCAGCAGCCAAGAACAGCCAGGGTGGTTCAACTATGGCTACACCTTC. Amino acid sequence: CASSQEQPGWFNYGYTF.

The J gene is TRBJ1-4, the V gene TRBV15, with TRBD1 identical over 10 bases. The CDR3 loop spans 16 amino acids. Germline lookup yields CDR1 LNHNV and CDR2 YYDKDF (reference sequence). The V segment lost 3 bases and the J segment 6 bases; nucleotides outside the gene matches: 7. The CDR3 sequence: CATSSYLGTGDEKLFF. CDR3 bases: TGTGCCACCAGCAGTTACCTAGGGACAGGGGATGAAAAACTGTTTTTT.

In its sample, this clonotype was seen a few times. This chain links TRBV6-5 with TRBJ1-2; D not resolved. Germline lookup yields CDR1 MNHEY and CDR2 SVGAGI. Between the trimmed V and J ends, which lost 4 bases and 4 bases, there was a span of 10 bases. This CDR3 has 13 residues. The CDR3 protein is CASSSGDIYGYTF. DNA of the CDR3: TGTGCCAGCAGTTCAGGTGACATCTATGGCTACACCTTC.

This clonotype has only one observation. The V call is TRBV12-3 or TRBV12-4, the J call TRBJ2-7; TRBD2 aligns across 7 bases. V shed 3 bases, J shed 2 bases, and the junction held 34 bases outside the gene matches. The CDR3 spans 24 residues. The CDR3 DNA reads TGTGCCAGCAGTTTTGTGGTACCTGAGGCACCGAATTCGCTGAGCGGGGTGAGAGCCTACGAGCAGTACTTC. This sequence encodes CASSFVVPEAPNSLSGVRAYEQYF.